This T cell receptor (beta chain) is drawn from a study of OX40 agonist ivuxolimab in advanced cancers. Overall study context: Each dose-escalation patient presented with hepatocellular carcinoma, melanoma, renal cell or head and neck cancer. Partial responses were achieved by three patients, of whom one had hepatocellular carcinoma and two had cutaneous melanoma. Study-level findings and limits: Partly responding patients at 0.1-3.0 mg/kg showed some of the smallest clonal expansion. Clonal expansion was seen in CD4+ and CD8+ blood T cells by week 6 at 0.1 to 3.0 mg/kg.

Worth noting for this clone: Its antigen is undetermined.

The V gene's germline CDR1 is SGHTA and CDR2 FQGNSA. The CDR3 spans 17 residues. With 5 bases clipped from V and 1 base from J, the junction kept 4 bases outside the gene matches. Produced via immunoSEQ multiplex PCR; TCRdb's table is partial and in-frame only. Among tens of thousands of clones listed, roughly 80% were seen once. Specimen: CD4+ or CD8+ T cells sorted from blood, collected in a trial of the OX40 agonist ivuxolimab. This chain uses TRBV7-2 with TRBJ2-4; 14 bases agree with TRBD2. This receptor was obtained from an adult with an advanced solid tumor such as melanoma, head and neck, liver or kidney cancer. CDR3 sequence (DNA): TGTGCCAGCAGCCCAAGACTAGCGGGAGGGGCCAAAAACATTCAGTACTTC. It codes for CASSPRLAGGAKNIQYF.